This T cell receptor beta chain stems from a study of blood T cell repertoires in COVID-19. About the research overall: From the United States, Italy and Spain came samples of acute and convalescent COVID-19. In each case, the material was cDNA or gDNA derived from T cells, B-cell-depleted T cells, or PBMCs.

Methods used by the authors: Amplification with reference gene primers provided the estimates of nucleated cell counts. Assay used: immunoSEQ multiplex PCR; TCRdb lists only in-frame clones, some missing. V, J and clone size derive from that table, while D and trimming were established from the DNA sequence. The sample contains some 150,000 clones, about 86% of which appear only once. This CDR3 has 14 amino acids. Germline V gives CDR1 MDHEN, CDR2 SYDVKM. V was shortened by 0 bases and J by 4 bases, with 9 bases between the two germline ends. This clone was picked up a small number of times. The V and J genes are TRBV28 and TRBJ1-1, with D uncertain. This sequence originates from a woman in her sixties with acute or convalescent COVID-19. Source material: peripheral blood. CDR3 loop: CASSLWGGFTEAFF. The CDR3 DNA follows: TGTGCCAGCAGTTTATGGGGAGGTTTCACTGAAGCTTTCTTT.